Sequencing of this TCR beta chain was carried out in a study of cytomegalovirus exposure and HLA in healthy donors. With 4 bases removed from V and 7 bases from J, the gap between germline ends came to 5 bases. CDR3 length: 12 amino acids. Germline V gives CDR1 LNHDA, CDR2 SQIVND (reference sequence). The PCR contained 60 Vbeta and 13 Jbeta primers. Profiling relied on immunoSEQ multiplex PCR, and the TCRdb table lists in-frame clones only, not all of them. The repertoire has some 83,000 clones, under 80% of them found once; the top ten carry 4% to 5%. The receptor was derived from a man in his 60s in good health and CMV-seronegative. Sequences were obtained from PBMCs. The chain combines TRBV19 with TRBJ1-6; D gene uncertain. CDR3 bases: TGTGCCAGTAGTACGGGAAATTCACCCCTCCACTTT. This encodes CASSTGNSPLHF.